This T cell receptor (beta chain) stems from a study of T cells in Graves' hyperthyroidism and ophthalmopathy. Study-wide results and limits: Blood held most thyroid clonotypes expanded above 0.001 frequency.

The germline CDR1 and CDR2 sequences are MNHNS and SASEGT. This CDR3 region has 14 residues. V gave up 6 bases and J gave up 0 bases, with 11 bases separating them. Notes on this clonotype: The antigen is not known.

Uncontrolled infection, other autoimmune disease, pregnancy or lactation barred patients from enrollment. Amplification yielded TCR beta CDR3 regions, with RNA transcripts as the source. A set of HTBI primers served as the primers for a first-round RT-PCR of the TCR CDR3. TCRdb independently ran MiXCR on the multiplex PCR reads; one entry per CDR3 protein. Of more than 500,000 distinct CDR3 sequences in the sample, about 16% were seen once. Sequenced sample: blood. The chain has TRBV6-1 and TRBJ1-1; D remains unclear. This clonotype was sampled from a woman in her 30s with Graves' ophthalmopathy. The CDR3 DNA follows: TGTGCCAGCAGGGCCCCGAGGGTGAACACTGAAGCTTTCTTT. Translating gives CASRAPRVNTEAFF.